The 4 T cell receptor beta chains below were found in one sample sequenced in a study of T-cell reconstitution after alpha-beta-depleted transplantation in children. Preparing the TCRbeta library involved the use of unique molecular identifiers. TCRdb used MiXCR to reprocess the PCR reads, holding one entry per CDR3 protein. The sample has hundreds of thousands of distinct CDR3 sequences; under 9.5% are singletons. Sample: PBMCs from the stem cell graft donor, taken from the stem cell graft. Source of these receptors: a human donor who donated a stem cell graft to a child with acute lymphoblastic leukemia.

This clonotype has a handful of counts. This rearrangement joins TRBV6-1 to TRBJ1-6; TRBD1 matches at 8 bases. CDR1 and CDR2 from the germline V gene are MNHNS and SASEGT. This CDR3 has 15 residues. V was clipped by 7 bases and J by 9 bases; unmatched bases: 11. CDR3 coding DNA: TGTGCCAGCATTCGGGGGGCAGGGGGCCGTTCACCCCTCCACTTT. This sequence encodes CASIRGAGGRSPLHF.

The rearrangement uses TRBV5-7 and TRBJ1-1, with 9 bases aligning to TRBD1. TRBV5-7 is an ORF, with its function uncertain. V trimming: 2 bases; J trimming: 0 bases; junction bases outside the gene matches: 8. The CDR3 runs to 17 residues. In DNA, the CDR3 is TGTGCCAGCAGCTTCCCATCCAGGGACAGGGTGAACACTGAAGCTTTCTTT. It codes for CASSFPSRDRVNTEAFF.

The rearrangement links TRBV11-2 to TRBJ2-1; 13 bases match TRBD2. Germline CDR1 SGHAT, CDR2 FQNNGV. The length of the CDR3 is 15 residues. V dropped 4 bases and J dropped 7; count of bases not matched to a gene: 4. CDR3 nucleotide sequence: TGTGCCAGCAGCTCAGGACTAGCGGGGGCAAATGAGCAGTTCTTC. It codes for CASSSGLAGANEQFF.

This clonotype was detected a few times. The V gene is TRBV11-2, the J gene TRBJ1-1; D remains unclear. Germline V gene sequence: CDR1 SGHAT, CDR2 FQNNGV. This CDR3 is 16 amino acids long. Trimming pared 5 bases from V and 1 base from J, leaving 17 bases between. The DNA for the CDR3 is TGTGCCAGCAGCAATATAGCTGGGGTGGGGAACACTGAAGCTTTCTTT. Protein product: CASSNIAGVGNTEAFF.